This TCR beta chain was sequenced for a study of T cell changes during pregnancy in multiple sclerosis. Sequencing was performed with immunoSEQ multiplex PCR; in TCRdb, only in-frame clones are kept and a portion is missing. The sample gives around 130,000 clones, over 85% of which show up once; approximately 6.2% is in the top ten. The germline gives CDR1 SGHDT, CDR2 YYEEEE. V was pared by 5 bases and J by 4 bases, with 15 bases between. This CDR3 comprises 14 residues. The chain recombines TRBV5-6 with TRBJ1-1; possible D gene TRBD1, 6 bases. Sequences were derived from peripheral blood, sampled before pregnancy. This TCR derives from a female donor with multiple sclerosis, enrolled in a pregnancy study. The CDR3 here is CASSPRGGGTEAFF. The CDR3 region has the DNA TGTGCCAGCAGTCCCAGGGGTGGGGGCACTGAAGCTTTCTTT.